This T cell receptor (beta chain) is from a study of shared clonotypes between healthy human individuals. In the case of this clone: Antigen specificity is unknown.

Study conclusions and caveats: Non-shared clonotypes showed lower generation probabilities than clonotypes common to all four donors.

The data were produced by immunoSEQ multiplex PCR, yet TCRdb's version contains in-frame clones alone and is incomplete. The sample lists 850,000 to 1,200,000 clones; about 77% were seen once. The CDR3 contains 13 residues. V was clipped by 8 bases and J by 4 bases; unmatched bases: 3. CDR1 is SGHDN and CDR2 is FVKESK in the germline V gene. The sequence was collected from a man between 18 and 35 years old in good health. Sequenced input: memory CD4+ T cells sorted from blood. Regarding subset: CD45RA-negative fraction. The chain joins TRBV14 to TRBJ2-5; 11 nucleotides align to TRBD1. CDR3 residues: CASGQGAGETQYF. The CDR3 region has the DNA TGTGCCAGCGGACAGGGGGCAGGAGAGACCCAGTACTTC. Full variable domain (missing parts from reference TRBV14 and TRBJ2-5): EAGVTQFPSHSVIEKGQTVTLRCDPISGHDNLYWYRRVMGKEIKFLLHFVKESKQDESGMPNNRFLAERTGGTYSTLKVQPAELEDSGVYFCASGQGAGETQYFGPGTRLLVL.